One sample yielded the 14 T cell receptor beta chains listed below, sequenced in a study of shared clonotypes between healthy human individuals. The assay was immunoSEQ multiplex PCR, and TCRdb's table has in-frame clones only and misses some. The sample has approximately 2.4 million clones, approximately 94% seen once. The specimen sequenced was naive CD4+ T cells sorted from blood. The subset was: CD45RA+ positively selected. These receptors came from a young man in good health.

This chain connects TRBV9 to TRBJ1-2, with TRBD1 identical over 8 bases. CDR1 SGDLS and CDR2 YYNGEE come from the germline V gene. V shed 2 bases, J shed 8 bases, and the junction held 5 bases outside the gene matches. CDR3 length: 13 residues. DNA for the CDR3: TGTGCCAGCAGCGTCGATCAGGGGGCCGGCTACACCTTC. It translates to CASSVDQGAGYTF.

CDR3 bases: TGTGCCAGCAGCATAAACAGGGTCTCTAATGAAAAACTGTTTTTT. Protein sequence: CASSINRVSNEKLFF. The chain combines TRBV7-2 with TRBJ1-4; D is possibly TRBD1 (6 bases). The CDR3 sequence is 15 residues long. Germline V gene lookup returns CDR1 SGHTA and CDR2 FQGNSA. The germline V and J ends were trimmed by 5 bases and 3 bases, with 13 bases remaining between them.

The rearrangement joins TRBV18 to TRBJ2-1; 10 nucleotides match TRBD2. Trimming cost V 3 bases and J 8 bases; bases outside gene matches: 7. The length of the CDR3 is 15 residues. CDR1 KGHSH and CDR2 LQKENI come from the germline V gene. The CDR3 sequence: CASSPPSSGSHEQFF. The DNA for the CDR3 is TGTGCCAGCTCACCCCCATCTAGCGGGAGTCATGAGCAGTTCTTC.

The rearrangement links TRBV30 to TRBJ1-5; D may be TRBD1 (6 bases). The germline V gene has CDR1 GTSNPN and CDR2 SVGIG (reference sequence). Deletions cut 2 bases from V and 6 bases from J, with 8 bases between. This CDR3 spans 12 amino acids. DNA for the CDR3: TGTGCCTGGAGTCAGGGGTTTCAGCCCCAGCATTTT. Translating it yields CAWSQGFQPQHF.

The chain is built from TRBV10-3 and TRBJ1-3; TRBD1 aligns across 9 bases. V lost 6 bases, J lost 0 bases, and 6 bases stayed unmatched. CDR1 and CDR2 from the germline V gene are ENHRY and SYGVKD. The CDR3 has 16 residues. CDR3: CAIRAQGAVSGNTIYF. Here the CDR3 DNA reads TGTGCCATCAGAGCACAGGGGGCCGTCTCTGGAAACACCATATATTTT.

This chain joins TRBV29-1 and TRBJ2-7, with 8 positions matching TRBD2. Germline V gene data show CDR1 as SQVTM and CDR2 as ANQGSEA. V shed 2 bases, J shed 2 bases, and the junction held 2 bases outside the gene matches. The CDR3 runs to 13 residues. CDR3 amino acids: CSVESGSAYEQYF. The CDR3 DNA reads as TGCAGCGTTGAAAGCGGGAGCGCCTACGAGCAGTACTTC.

The V and J genes are TRBV5-6 and TRBJ1-5, with D unclear. The V end was cut by 4 bases, the J end by 9 bases, with 11 bases between. Germline lookup yields CDR1 SGHDT and CDR2 YYEEEE. The CDR3 is 12 residues long. The CDR3 nucleotides read TGTGCCAGCAGCCCCCGAGCCGGGCCCCAGCATTTT. Translating it yields CASSPRAGPQHF.

This chain links TRBV27 with TRBJ1-6; TRBD1 is a possible D gene (6 bases). V was clipped by 3 bases and J by 10 bases, with 13 bases between them. The CDR3 spans 14 residues. CDR1 is MNHEY, CDR2 SMNVEV, per germline (reference sequence). DNA for the CDR3: TGTGCCAGCAGTTTGGAGGGGGGCCGATCACCCCTCCACTTT. Translation gives CASSLEGGRSPLHF.

CDR3 DNA sequence: TGTGCCAGCAGTTTTCACGGCGGAGCTGCTTTCTTT. Translated, it gives CASSFHGGAAFF. V gene TRBV27 combines with J gene TRBJ1-1; D is unresolved. Germline lookup yields CDR1 MNHEY and CDR2 SMNVEV (reference sequence). Trimming removed 3 bases at V and 11 bases at J, with 13 bases between. This CDR3 has 12 amino acids.

This rearrangement joins TRBV7-2 to TRBJ2-7; a possible D gene is TRBD1 (6 bases). Germline V CDR1 and CDR2: SGHTA, FQGNSA. The V and J ends lost 5 bases and 6 bases respectively, with 20 bases between them. The CDR3 is 15 amino acids. The DNA of the CDR3 is TGTGCCAGCAGCCCCCAGGCTATGAAGGGGGTCGAGCAGTACTTC. It translates to CASSPQAMKGVEQYF.

The CDR3 protein is CASENVRDRGFGQPQHF. The CDR3 bases are TGTGCCAGTGAGAATGTCCGTGACAGGGGGTTTGGCCAGCCCCAGCATTTT. V usage is TRBV19 and J usage is TRBJ1-5, with 9 bases matching TRBD1. The CDR3 spans 17 residues. Germline CDR1 reads LNHDA; CDR2 reads SQIVND (reference sequence). Germline trimming cut 8 bases from V and 7 bases from J; bases unmatched to any gene: 18.

Notes on this clone: The identical CDR3 is also encoded by other nucleotide sequences in the sample. The chain links TRBV30 to TRBJ1-6; no clear D. Germline loops: CDR1 GTSNPN, CDR2 SVGIG (reference sequence). Between the trimmed V and J ends, which lost 0 bases and 2 bases, there was a span of 5 bases. This CDR3 contains 14 residues. As DNA, the CDR3 is TGTGCCTGGAGTGTACTGCCCTATAATTCACCCCTCCACTTT. Protein sequence: CAWSVLPYNSPLHF.

CDR3 in DNA: TGTGCCAGCAGTGAATCTTTGACTAGCGGGGTTAGCTCCTACAATGAGCAGTTCTTC. It specifies CASSESLTSGVSSYNEQFF. The chain uses TRBV2 and TRBJ2-1, with 11 bases aligning to TRBD2. Germline V gene lookup returns CDR1 SNHLY and CDR2 FYNNEI. This CDR3 has 19 residues. The J segment lost 0 bases and the V segment lost 2 bases, leaving 9 bases of the junction unmatched.

This clone was counted a few times. The V and J genes are TRBV14 and TRBJ2-7, with a possible D match to TRBD1 (5 bases). The CDR3 is 13 residues long. V was clipped by 4 bases and J by 5 bases, with 12 bases between them. CDR1 is SGHDN, CDR2 FVKESK, per germline. CDR3 nucleotides: TGTGCCAGCAGCCCGATTGGGGCTAACGAGCAGTACTTC. Protein sequence: CASSPIGANEQYF.